Shown below are 2 T cell receptor beta chains from a single sample sequenced in a study of cytomegalovirus exposure and HLA in healthy donors. PCR primers comprised 60 Vbeta and 13 Jbeta primers. Generated by immunoSEQ multiplex PCR, the TCRdb table keeps only in-frame clones and is missing some. The repertoire has fewer than 250,000 clones, around 87% of them found once; the top ten carry 1% to 1.5%. The sample was PBMCs. The source of these receptors is a man under 40 in good health and CMV-seronegative.

The rearrangement joins TRBV19 to TRBJ1-5; possible D gene TRBD1, 5 bases. The V end lost 2 bases, the J end lost 4 bases, and 9 bases lay between the germline ends. Germline loops: CDR1 LNHDA, CDR2 SQIVND (reference sequence). The CDR3 has 14 amino acids. The CDR3 sequence is CASSIRQLNQPQHF. The CDR3, as DNA: TGTGCCAGTAGTATAAGACAGCTAAATCAGCCCCAGCATTTT. The full variable domain, rest sourced from reference TRBV19 and TRBJ1-5, is DGGITQSPKYLFRKEGQNVTLSCEQNLNHDAMYWYRQDPGQGLRLIYYSQIVNDFQKGDIAEGYSVSREKKESFPLTVTSAQKNPTAFYLCASSIRQLNQPQHFGDGTRLSIL.

This clone came up a few times. This sequence joins TRBV7-9 and TRBJ2-7; D is possibly TRBD1 (7 bases). Per germline, CDR1 SEHNR and CDR2 FQNEAQ (reference sequence). V lost 5 bases to trimming and J lost 6 bases, with 11 bases between them. The CDR3 is 12 residues long. The CDR3 is CASSGGTAEQYF. Written as DNA, the CDR3 is TGTGCCAGCAGCGGAGGGACAGCCGAGCAGTACTTC.